This TCR beta chain was identified in a study of cytomegalovirus exposure and HLA in healthy donors. Study-level findings and limits: A later analysis showed that HLA-associated TCR beta chains had undergone more clonal expansion than equally common others. The authors considered a cluster of highly shared sequence variants likely to be a sequencing artifact. About 180 TCR beta chains were listed as cytomegalovirus-associated. Some segments of the V type, notably TRBV6-2 and TRBV6-3, were excluded as indistinguishable.

Remarks on this clone: What it recognizes is unknown.

13 Jbeta primers and 60 Vbeta primers were used for the PCR. Using immunoSEQ multiplex PCR, the repertoire was profiled, and TCRdb retains in-frame clones only, with some absent. The sample comprises roughly 190,000 clones, over 70% of which are singletons, and 3% to 3.5% rests with the top ten. Germline V gene data show CDR1 as SGHTA and CDR2 as FQGTGA. With V trimmed by 5 bases and J by 9 bases, 9 bases remained unmatched. This CDR3 contains 15 residues. This receptor was taken from a female donor in good health and CMV-seronegative. The gene calls are TRBV7-3 and TRBJ2-1; 11 positions match TRBD2. Source material: PBMCs. CDR3: CASSNKLAGAPEQFF. Written as DNA, the CDR3 is TGTGCCAGCAGCAATAAACTAGCGGGAGCCCCTGAGCAGTTCTTC. The whole variable domain, filled in from reference TRBV7-3 and TRBJ2-1, reads GAGVSQTPSNKVTEKGKYVELRCDPISGHTALYWYRQSLGQGPEFLIYFQGTGAADDSGLPNDRFFAVRPEGSVSTLKIQRTERGDSAVYLCASSNKLAGAPEQFFGPGTRLTVL.